Below are 30 T cell receptor beta chains sequenced from a single sample in a study of T cells in women clearing cervical HPV infection. Using immunoSEQ multiplex PCR, the repertoire was profiled, and TCRdb retains in-frame clones only, with some absent. Its clone listing holds approximately 35,000 clones. Sequencing was carried out using blood buffy coat. The source of these receptors is a woman between 18 and 70 years old with a cervical HPV16 infection that either progressed to CIN3+ or cleared (not recorded which).

As concerns this clone: The read comes to an end 3 residues before the CDR3 does, leaving the germline J gene to fill in the end. The chain uses TRBV12-3 or TRBV12-4 and TRBJ2-4, with unresolved D. This CDR3 comprises 13 residues. V was pared by 1 base and J by 6 bases, with 7 bases between. Incomplete CDR3 DNA: TGTGCCAGCAGTTTAGTATCAGGAAACATT. Residues: CASSLVSGNI. The complete CDR3 sequence is CASSLVSGNIQYF.

Details on this clone: The CDR3 goes on 3 residues after the read ends, and that part is filled in from the germline J gene. V is TRBV7-2 and J is TRBJ2-4; D not certain. This CDR3 has 14 residues. V lost 1 base and J 6 bases, leaving 10 bases between the germline ends. Germline CDR1 reads SGHTA; CDR2 reads FQGNSA. The covered CDR3 bases are TGTGCCAGCAGCTTAGACCTCCTAGGAAACATT. This gives the protein CASSLDLLGNI. In full, the CDR3 reads CASSLDLLGNIQYF.

Turning to this clone: The read terminates 3 residues ahead of where the CDR3 ends, so the germline J gene completes it. The rearrangement uses TRBV5-1 and TRBJ2-3, with TRBD2 identical over 7 bases. From germline, CDR1 is SGHRS and CDR2 YFSETQ. V lost 3 bases, J lost 6 bases, and 7 bases stayed unmatched. The CDR3 covers 14 residues. The sequenced part of the CDR3 DNA is TGCGCCAGCAGCTCACTGACTAGCTCTGATACG. This translates into CASSSLTSSDT. From start to end, the CDR3 is CASSSLTSSDTQYF.

The CDR3: CASSLRGGDTEAFF. The DNA read from the CDR3 is TGTGCCAGCAGCTTGCGGGGGGGTGACACTGAA. The chain couples TRBV5-4 to TRBJ1-1; D possibly corresponds to TRBD1 (5 bases). The read ends 3 residues shy of where the CDR3 ends; the end is completed using the germline J gene. Between the trimmed V and J ends, which lost 1 base and 3 bases, there was a span of 10 bases. The CDR3 spans 14 residues. CDR1 is SGHNT and CDR2 is YYREEE in the germline V gene (reference sequence).

Concerning this clone: The read terminates 3 residues before the CDR3 end, so the remaining end is supplied by the germline J gene. The chain uses TRBV20-1 and TRBJ2-7; the match to TRBD2 covers 7 bases. The germline gives CDR1 DFQATT, CDR2 SNEGSKA (reference sequence). The junction had 11 bases not matched to a gene; V was cut back by 3 bases and J by 0 bases. The CDR3 length is 16 residues. The sequenced CDR3 bases are TGCAGTGCTAGGGTAAGTGGCGGGGGTAGCTCCTACGAG. Amino acid sequence: CSARVSGGGSSYE. The full-length CDR3 reads as CSARVSGGGSSYEQYF.

Notes on this clone: The DNA ends 3 residues before the CDR3 does, and the rest of the CDR3 is filled in from the germline J gene. This rearrangement joins TRBV20-1 to TRBJ2-3; 8 positions match TRBD2. Germline V gives CDR1 DFQATT, CDR2 SNEGSKA (reference sequence). With 3 bases clipped from V and 3 bases from J, the junction kept 2 bases outside the gene matches. The CDR3 runs to 13 residues. Incomplete CDR3 DNA: TGCAGTGCTAGGGTAGCGGGAACAGATACG. Amino acid sequence: CSARVAGTDT. The full CDR3 reads CSARVAGTDTQYF.

As to this clone: The read gets to within 3 residues of the CDR3 end, and the germline J gene fills in the rest. This chain uses TRBV4-1 with TRBJ2-1, with TRBD1 as a possible D gene (6 bases). The CDR3 runs to 16 residues. The V and J ends lost 1 base and 3 bases respectively, with 13 bases between them. The V gene's germline CDR1 is MGHRA and CDR2 YSYEKL. CDR3 loop: CASSQVRGGFYNEQFF. Incomplete CDR3 DNA: TGCGCCAGCAGCCAAGTACGAGGGGGTTTCTACAATGAG.

Comments on this clone: The read ends 3 residues before the CDR3 terminus; that terminus is restored from the germline J gene. The identical CDR3 is also encoded by other nucleotide sequences in the sample. The V and J genes are TRBV11-2 and TRBJ1-3; a possible D gene is TRBD1 (5 bases). Germline V gene sequence: CDR1 SGHAT, CDR2 FQNNGV. This CDR3 has 14 residues. Between the trimmed V and J ends, which lost 1 base and 4 bases, there was a span of 8 bases. The CDR3 bases that were read are TGTGCCAGCAGCTTAGGGAACAGGGGAAACACC. Amino acid sequence: CASSLGNRGNT. The CDR3 in its entirety is CASSLGNRGNTIYF.

Worth noting for this clone: The read is 3 residues too short to cover the CDR3 end, so that end is filled in from the germline J gene. J is TRBJ2-7 and V is TRBV5-6, with D possibly matching TRBD2 (6 bases). The germline CDR1 and CDR2 sequences are SGHDT and YYEEEE. V lost 4 bases and J lost 4, with 12 bases in between. The CDR3 is made up of 13 amino acids. The DNA read from the CDR3 is TGTGCCAGCAGCCCGACTAGTAGGTACGAG. Protein product: CASSPTSRYE. The full CDR3 sequence reads CASSPTSRYEQYF.

Notes on this clone: Read sequence stops 3 residues before the CDR3 end, and the germline J gene provides the missing end. The gene calls are TRBV30 and TRBJ2-7; the D is unclear. CDR3 size: 11 residues. Trimming pared 1 base from V and 3 bases from J, leaving 4 bases between. Germline V lookup: CDR1 GTSNPN, CDR2 SVGIG (reference sequence). CDR3 sequence reads: CAWSALYEQYF. The CDR3 DNA, read in part, is TGTGCCTGGAGTGCCCTCTACGAG.

Incomplete CDR3 DNA: TGCGCCAGCAGCCCCCTTCTCCGGACTAGCGGACACGAG. This encodes CASSPLLRTSGHE. The entire CDR3 sequence reads CASSPLLRTSGHEQYF. This chain joins TRBV4-1 and TRBJ2-7; 10 nucleotides line up with TRBD2. The read terminates 3 residues before the CDR3 end, so the remaining end is supplied by the germline J gene. The CDR3 extends over 16 amino acids. The germline gives CDR1 MGHRA, CDR2 YSYEKL. V lost 4 bases to trimming and J lost 5 bases; unmatched junction nucleotides: 11.

A word on this clone: The read terminates 3 residues ahead of where the CDR3 ends, so the germline J gene completes it. This rearrangement joins TRBV5-1 to TRBJ2-3; D may be TRBD2 (6 bases). CDR3 size: 13 residues. Deletions cut 7 bases from V and 1 base from J, with 10 bases between. CDR1 and CDR2 from the germline V gene are SGHRS and YFSETQ. The CDR3 bases that were read are TGCGCCAGCTTCCCGGGGGGCACAGATACG. Translation gives CASFPGGTDT. The CDR3 in its entirety is CASFPGGTDTQYF.

Comment on this clone: The read comes to an end 3 residues before the CDR3 does, leaving the germline J gene to fill in the end. The V call is TRBV7-6, the J call TRBJ2-1; D may be TRBD2 (5 bases). The V gene's germline CDR1 is SGHVS and CDR2 FNYEAQ. The CDR3 loop spans 16 amino acids. Deletions cut 2 bases from V and 6 bases from J, with 17 bases between. The part of the CDR3 DNA that was read is TGTGCCAGCAGCTTAAGAGACGACTATACAGTCAATGAG. This codes for CASSLRDDYTVNE. The full-length CDR3 reads as CASSLRDDYTVNEQFF.

Comments on this clone: The CDR3 end is not reached by the read, which stops 3 residues before it; the germline J gene fills it in. Other DNA sequences in this specimen translate into the identical CDR3. The chain combines TRBV6-2 or TRBV6-3 with TRBJ2-7; 10 positions agree with TRBD2. Trimming at V came to 2 bases and at J to 2 bases, leaving 6 bases not matched to a gene. Germline CDR1 MNHEY, CDR2 SVGEGT. The CDR3 spans 16 residues. CDR3 DNA (partial): TGTGCCAGCAGTTACCCGACGCTAGCGGGGGCCTACGAG. It specifies CASSYPTLAGAYE. The full CDR3 is CASSYPTLAGAYEQYF.

As regards this clone: From the germline J gene comes the end of the CDR3, since the read stops 3 residues before it. V gene TRBV20-1 combines with J gene TRBJ2-7, with 7 bases lining up with TRBD1. The CDR3 is made up of 12 amino acids. With 5 bases clipped from V and 5 bases from J, the junction kept 6 bases outside the gene matches. The germline gives CDR1 DFQATT, CDR2 SNEGSKA (reference sequence). CDR3 DNA (partial): TGCAGTGCTGTCCGGGACAGCGACGAG. Encoded protein: CSAVRDSDE. The full CDR3 is CSAVRDSDEQYF.

Comment on this clone: The read halts 3 residues ahead of the CDR3 end, with the missing end drawn from the germline J gene. The V and J genes are TRBV19 and TRBJ1-5, with a possible D match to TRBD1 (6 bases). CDR1 and CDR2 from the germline V gene are LNHDA and SQIVND (reference sequence). The CDR3 loop spans 15 amino acids. Trimming left V 5 bases short and J 1 base short, with 12 bases between. This CDR3 is CASSPAGVSNQPQHF. CDR3 bases read: TGTGCCAGTAGTCCGGCAGGGGTGAGCAATCAGCCC.

Note on this clone: The CDR3 goes on 3 residues after the read ends, and that part is filled in from the germline J gene. V is TRBV2 and J is TRBJ1-2, with 9 bases identical to TRBD1. Germline CDR1 is SNHLY and CDR2 is FYNNEI. This CDR3 is 14 amino acids long. The CDR3 DNA, read in part, is TGTGCCAGCAGTCCTTACGGACAGGGGTTAGGC. It yields the protein CASSPYGQGLG. The full-length CDR3 reads as CASSPYGQGLGYTF.

A word on this clone: The CDR3 end falls 3 residues outside the read, so it is completed with the germline J gene. This chain joins TRBV19 and TRBJ2-7; D might be TRBD2 (5 bases). The CDR3 covers 15 residues. V gave up 3 bases and J gave up 0 bases, with 12 bases separating them. Germline-derived CDR1 and CDR2 are LNHDA and SQIVND (reference sequence). The CDR3: CASSIRTDSSYEQYF. CDR3 bases read: TGTGCCAGTAGTATTCGGACGGACTCCTCCTACGAG.

On this clone itself: Other DNA variants within this sample encode the same CDR3. This CDR3 is CASSYRGGTEAFF. Incomplete CDR3 DNA: TGTGCCAGTAGCTACAGGGGGGGCACTGAA. The chain joins TRBV19 to TRBJ1-1, with TRBD1 matching over 8 bases. The missing CDR3 end, 3 residues past where the read stops, is filled in from the germline J gene. CDR3 length equals 13 residues. The germline V gene has CDR1 LNHDA and CDR2 SQIVND (reference sequence). V lost 6 bases, J lost 4 bases, and 4 bases stayed unmatched.

With respect to this clone: The read terminates 3 residues ahead of where the CDR3 ends, so the germline J gene completes it. The chain couples TRBV2 to TRBJ1-1, with D unresolved. The CDR3 runs 13 residues. Germline V CDR1 and CDR2: SNHLY, FYNNEI. CDR3 in amino acids: CASSQGLAGVAFF. The part of the CDR3 DNA that was read is TGTGCCAGCAGTCAAGGACTAGCGGGAGTA.

Points on this clone: The read gets to within 3 residues of the CDR3 end, and the germline J gene fills in the rest. This chain uses TRBV2 with TRBJ2-1; TRBD2 is a possible D gene (6 bases). The CDR3 is 12 amino acids. V dropped 6 bases and J dropped 8 bases, with 11 bases sitting between them. The germline gives CDR1 SNHLY, CDR2 FYNNEI. CDR3 bases read: TGTGCCAGCAGGAGGGACTCCCATGAG. Translated, it gives CASRRDSHE. The entire CDR3 reads CASRRDSHEQFF.

As to this clone: The read ends 3 residues before the CDR3 terminus; that terminus is restored from the germline J gene. This chain links TRBV19 with TRBJ1-2; D remains ambiguous. CDR1 and CDR2 from the germline V gene are LNHDA and SQIVND (reference sequence). The CDR3 runs 14 residues. The sequenced CDR3 bases are TGTGCCAGTAGTCCTATACGTGCCTCCTACGAC. This codes for CASSPIRASYD. The CDR3 in its entirety is CASSPIRASYDYTF.

Comment on this clone: The read terminates 3 residues before the CDR3 end, so the remaining end is supplied by the germline J gene. The rearrangement links TRBV19 to TRBJ2-3, with TRBD1 identical over 10 bases. The CDR3 has 15 amino acids. Germline lookup yields CDR1 LNHDA and CDR2 SQIVND (reference sequence). The CDR3 here is CASRTGTGALGPQYF. CDR3 DNA (partial): TGTGCCAGTAGGACCGGGACAGGGGCCCTTGGGCCG.

With regard to this clone: The read ends 3 residues shy of where the CDR3 ends; the end is completed using the germline J gene. The rearrangement links TRBV29-1 to TRBJ2-1, with TRBD2 matching 13 bases. The CDR3 loop spans 13 amino acids. Germline loops: CDR1 SQVTM, CDR2 ANQGSEA. The trim removed 6 bases at V and 9 bases at J, leaving 5 bases unmatched. CDR3 amino acids: CSVRTSGSGEQFF. The DNA read from the CDR3 is TGCAGCGTCCGGACTAGCGGGAGCGGTGAG.

Comments on this clone: At one of its ends the junction is not consistent with the germline gene, which may arise from a read error. The CDR3 end falls 3 residues outside the read, so it is completed with the germline J gene. The chain recombines TRBV2 with TRBJ1-5; D unresolved. Germline CDR1 and CDR2: SNHLY and FYNNEI. CDR3 length equals 15 residues. CDR3 residues: CTSSLAGEPWPPQHF. CDR3 bases read: TGTACCAGCAGCCTAGCTGGGGAGCCCTGGCCGCCC.

On this clone: The read is 3 residues too short to cover the CDR3 end, so that end is filled in from the germline J gene. The chain joins TRBV14 to TRBJ2-3; D ambiguous. The CDR3 length is 15 residues. CDR1 and CDR2 (germline): SGHDN, FVKESK. Trimming cost V 3 bases and J 4 bases, with 14 bases left between them. This CDR3 reads CASSHKLDRADTQYF. CDR3 bases read: TGTGCCAGCAGCCACAAATTAGATAGAGCAGATACG.

Concerning this clone: Read data end 3 residues before the CDR3 end; the end is taken from the germline J gene. V gene TRBV20-1 combines with J gene TRBJ2-3; TRBD1 agrees at 7 bases. The CDR3 has 15 amino acids. Per germline, CDR1 DFQATT and CDR2 SNEGSKA (reference sequence). The CDR3: CSASRQTGSNQPQYF. The sequenced part of the CDR3 DNA is TGCAGTGCTAGTCGGCAGACAGGGTCCAATCAGCCG.

To note about this clone: The CDR3 end falls 3 residues outside the read, so it is completed with the germline J gene. The gene calls are TRBV5-6 and TRBJ2-1; D unresolved. V dropped 2 bases and J dropped 6 bases, with 6 bases sitting between them. Germline CDR1 SGHDT, CDR2 YYEEEE. CDR3 length: 12 residues. The sequenced CDR3 bases are TGTGCCAGCAGCTTAGGTATCAATGAG. As protein: CASSLGINE. In full, the CDR3 is CASSLGINEQFF.

A remark on this clone: The read halts 3 residues ahead of the CDR3 end, with the missing end drawn from the germline J gene. The chain joins TRBV6-4 to TRBJ2-1; no clear D gene. The CDR3 length is 14 residues. Germline CDR1 is MRHNA and CDR2 is SNTAGT. Trimming removed 6 bases from V and 6 bases from J, with 15 bases in between. CDR3 residues: CASSEPSLSNEQFF. The CDR3 bases that were read are TGTGCCAGCAGCGAGCCTTCGCTAAGCAATGAG.

About this clone itself: One junction end disagrees with the germline gene, perhaps due to a read error. The read halts 3 residues ahead of the CDR3 end, with the missing end drawn from the germline J gene. The identical CDR3 is also encoded by other nucleotide sequences in the sample. The chain is built from TRBV2 and TRBJ1-3; the D is unclear. Looked up from germline, CDR1 is SNHLY and CDR2 is FYNNEI. CDR3 length: 15 amino acids. The CDR3 loop reads CASKKDLSSGNTIYF. The DNA read from the CDR3 is TGTGCCAGCAAGAAGGACTTGAGCTCTGGAAACACA.